This T cell receptor beta chain was sequenced in a study of blood T cell repertoires in COVID-19. Trimming cost V 4 bases and J 3 bases, with 9 bases left between them. The CDR3 consists of 13 residues. Per germline, CDR1 SEHNR and CDR2 FQNEAQ (reference sequence). Generated by immunoSEQ multiplex PCR, the TCRdb table keeps only in-frame clones and is missing some. The data show 95,000 to 150,000 clones, about 80% seen once. V usage is TRBV7-9 and J usage is TRBJ2-5; D is possibly TRBD1 (6 bases). Specimen: peripheral blood. This TCR was sampled from a man aged 60 to 75 with active or convalescent COVID-19. Written as DNA, the CDR3 is TGTGCCAGCAGCTCAAGGGACAAAGAGACCCAGTACTTC. This encodes CASSSRDKETQYF.